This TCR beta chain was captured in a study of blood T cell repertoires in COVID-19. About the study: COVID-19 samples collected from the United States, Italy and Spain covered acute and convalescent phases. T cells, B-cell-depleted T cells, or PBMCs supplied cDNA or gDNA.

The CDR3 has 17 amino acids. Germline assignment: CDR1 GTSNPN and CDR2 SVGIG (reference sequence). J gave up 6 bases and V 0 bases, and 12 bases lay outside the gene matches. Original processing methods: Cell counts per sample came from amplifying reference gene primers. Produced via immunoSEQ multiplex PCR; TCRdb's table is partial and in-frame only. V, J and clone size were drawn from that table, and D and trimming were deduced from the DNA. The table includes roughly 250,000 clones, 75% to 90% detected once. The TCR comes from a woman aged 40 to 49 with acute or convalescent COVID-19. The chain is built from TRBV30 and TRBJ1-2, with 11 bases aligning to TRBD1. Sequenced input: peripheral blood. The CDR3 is CAWSVLSAGTGGDGYTF. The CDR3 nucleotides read TGTGCCTGGAGTGTCCTCAGCGCCGGGACAGGGGGAGATGGCTACACCTTC.